The 3 T cell receptor beta chains presented below share a single source sample, sequenced in a study of blood T cell repertoires in COVID-19. The table came from immunoSEQ multiplex PCR; TCRdb's copy has only in-frame clones and leaves some out. The table shows some 320,000 clones, with around 88% occurring only once. Material for sequencing was peripheral blood. These receptors were obtained from a woman aged 30 to 39 who had recovered from COVID-19.

The chain links TRBV3-1 (or the pseudogene TRBV3-2) to TRBJ2-1; 8 bases align to TRBD1. The CDR3 runs 12 residues. Germline V gives CDR1 LGHDT, CDR2 YNNKEL (reference sequence). V shed 6 bases and J 9 bases; nucleotides not matched to a gene: 4. In DNA form, the CDR3 reads TGTGCCAGCAGAAACAGGGGGACTGAGCAGTTCTTC. It codes for CASRNRGTEQFF.

CDR3 residues: CASSREGLPPRNEQFF. DNA for the CDR3: TGCGCCAGCAGCCGAGAGGGACTCCCTCCTAGGAATGAGCAGTTCTTC. The chain links TRBV4-1 to TRBJ2-1; weak D call: TRBD2 (6 bases). The germline gives CDR1 MGHRA, CDR2 YSYEKL. Deletions cut 4 bases from V and 7 bases from J, with 20 bases between. This CDR3 has 16 residues.

The gene calls are TRBV3-1 (or the pseudogene TRBV3-2) and TRBJ2-5; D is uncertain. The CDR3 sequence is 12 residues long. Trimming took off 0 bases at V and 5 bases at J, with 4 bases between the two ends. Germline loops: CDR1 LGHDT, CDR2 YNNKEL (reference sequence). The CDR3 spells CASSQDPETQYF. The CDR3 DNA sequence: TGTGCCAGCAGCCAAGACCCGGAGACCCAGTACTTC.